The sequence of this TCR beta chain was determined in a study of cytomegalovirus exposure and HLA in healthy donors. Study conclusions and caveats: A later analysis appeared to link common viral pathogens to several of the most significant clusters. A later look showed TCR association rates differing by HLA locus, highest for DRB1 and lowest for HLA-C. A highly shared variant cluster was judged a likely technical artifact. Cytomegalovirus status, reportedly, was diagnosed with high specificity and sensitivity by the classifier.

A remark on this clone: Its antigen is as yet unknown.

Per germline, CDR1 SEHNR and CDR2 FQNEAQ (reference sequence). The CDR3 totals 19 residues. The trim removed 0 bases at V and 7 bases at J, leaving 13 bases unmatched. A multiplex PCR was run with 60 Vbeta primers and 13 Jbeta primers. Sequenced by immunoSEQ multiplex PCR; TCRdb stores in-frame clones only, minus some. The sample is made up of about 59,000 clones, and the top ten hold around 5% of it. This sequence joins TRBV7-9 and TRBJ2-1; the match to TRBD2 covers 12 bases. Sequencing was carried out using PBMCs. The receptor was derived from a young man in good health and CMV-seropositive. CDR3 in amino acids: CASSLALAGGPAQGNEQFF. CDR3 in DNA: TGTGCCAGCAGCTTAGCCCTAGCGGGAGGGCCGGCTCAGGGTAATGAGCAGTTCTTC.